This is a list of T cell receptor beta chains from one sample in a study of CD8 T cells in Susac syndrome. TCRdb analysed the immunoSEQ multiplex PCR reads with MiXCR anew, one entry per CDR3 protein. The sample contains about 400,000 distinct CDR3 sequences, approximately 85% of which appear only once. Source material: CD8+ T cells from PBMCs. The receptor set was obtained from a human donor with multiple sclerosis. Both conserved end residues are part of each CDR3. Each record gives: D gene, V gene, J gene, clone size, CDR3 protein, CDR3 DNA. A D gene is named only where the DNA matches it firmly. Size is stated for part of the rows, as once, few or many counts, or as a class when the clone is expanded.

NA	TRBV12-5	TRBJ1-3	NA	CASGLVQGTITGNTIYF	TGTGCTAGTGGTTTGGTGCAGGGGACCATAACTGGAAACACCATATATTTT
NA	TRBV13	TRBJ2-1	once	CASSSVEQGNEQFF	TGTGCCAGCAGCTCCGTAGAACAGGGCAATGAGCAGTTCTTC
NA	TRBV27	TRBJ2-7	NA	CASSSLVISYEQYF	TGTGCCAGCAGTTCCCTAGTCATATCCTACGAGCAGTACTTC
TRBD2	TRBV19	TRBJ2-1	NA	CASSTPLGLAVTGDEQFF	TGTGCCAGTAGTACTCCACTGGGACTAGCGGTAACCGGGGATGAGCAGTTCTTC
TRBD2	TRBV6-1	TRBJ2-1	NA	CASSERRGEYTYNEQFF	TGTGCCAGCAGTGAGAGGCGGGGGGAGTACACCTACAATGAGCAGTTCTTC
NA	TRBV11-2	TRBJ1-5	NA	CASSSQDRHQHF	TGTGCCAGCAGCTCCCAAGACAGACACCAGCATTTT
TRBD1	TRBV6-2/TRBV6-3	TRBJ2-5	NA	CASRRQGARQETQYF	TGTGCCAGCAGGCGACAGGGGGCCAGGCAAGAGACCCAGTACTTC
TRBD1	TRBV4-1	TRBJ2-3	NA	CASSQVVRTGGNTQYF	TGCGCCAGCAGCCAAGTTGTCCGGACAGGGGGGAATACGCAGTATTTT
TRBD2	TRBV14	TRBJ2-1	NA	CASSFGLAPYNEQFF	TGTGCCAGCAGCTTTGGACTAGCCCCCTACAATGAGCAGTTCTTC
TRBD2	TRBV20-1	TRBJ2-7	NA	CSASASGRESYEQYF	TGCAGTGCTAGTGCTAGCGGGAGGGAATCCTACGAGCAGTACTTC
TRBD1	TRBV5-1	TRBJ1-1	NA	CASSLDPGGNTEAFF	TGCGCCAGCAGCTTGGATCCAGGGGGGAACACTGAAGCTTTCTTT
NA	TRBV2	TRBJ2-2	NA	CASSEARPDTENANTGELFF	TGTGCCAGCAGTGAAGCGCGTCCTGACACAGAGAACGCGAACACCGGGGAGCTGTTTTTT
TRBD1	TRBV28	TRBJ2-3	NA	CASSPGQGWDTQYF	TGTGCCAGCAGCCCGGGACAGGGGTGGGATACGCAGTATTTT
TRBD1	TRBV28	TRBJ1-2	NA	CASSSGTGTYGHTF	TGTGCCAGCAGTTCCGGGACAGGGACCTATGGCCACACCTTC
TRBD1	TRBV5-6	TRBJ1-1	NA	CASSALTGGFVTEVFF	TGTGCCAGCAGCGCACTGACAGGGGGTTTTGTCACTGAAGTTTTCTTT
NA	TRBV14	TRBJ1-1	once	CASSPWGGPEAFF	TGTGCCAGCAGCCCCTGGGGGGGCCCTGAAGCTTTCTTT
NA	TRBV9	TRBJ1-1	NA	CASSLDWAPNVNTEAFF	TGTGCCAGCAGCCTTGATTGGGCGCCTAATGTGAACACTGAAGCTTTCTTT
NA	TRBV19	TRBJ1-2	NA	CASSILAGDYLGYTF	TGTGCCAGTAGTATTTTGGCAGGGGACTACCTTGGCTACACCTTC
NA	TRBV20-1	TRBJ2-7	NA	CSARVGNEQYF	TGCAGTGCTAGGGTAGGGAACGAGCAGTACTTC
NA	TRBV2	TRBJ2-3	NA	CASSKGDGTDTQYF	TGTGCCAGCAGTAAAGGGGACGGCACAGATACGCAGTATTTT
NA	TRBV7-9	TRBJ2-1	few	CASSPTNEQFF	TGTGCCAGCAGCCCTACCAATGAGCAGTTCTTC
NA	TRBV19	TRBJ1-5	NA	CASTGDIGQPQHF	TGTGCCAGTACCGGGGACATTGGACAGCCCCAGCATTTT
NA	TRBV7-9	TRBJ2-1	once	CASSPAFYHEQFF	TGTGCCAGCAGCCCGGCTTTCTACCATGAGCAGTTCTTC
TRBD2	TRBV9	TRBJ2-3	NA	CASSGGLPNTDTQYF	TGTGCCAGCAGCGGGGGACTACCCAACACAGATACGCAGTATTTT
NA	TRBV12-3/TRBV12-4	TRBJ2-2	once	CASTPSIAGELFF	TGTGCCAGCACCCCCAGCATCGCCGGGGAGCTGTTTTTT
NA	TRBV7-6	TRBJ2-6	NA	CASSSPGQSASGANVLTF	TGTGCCAGCAGCTCACCCGGACAGTCCGCCTCTGGGGCCAACGTCCTGACTTTC
NA	TRBV5-4	TRBJ2-7	once	CASSPGAGSTHEQYF	TGTGCCAGCAGCCCTGGGGCGGGGAGCACCCACGAGCAGTACTTC
TRBD1	TRBV3-1	TRBJ2-1	NA	CASSPPGTGVYNEQFF	TGTGCCAGCAGCCCCCCAGGGACAGGGGTATACAATGAGCAGTTCTTC
NA	TRBV30	TRBJ1-2	NA	CAWSVGAGAGGYTF	TGTGCCTGGAGTGTAGGAGCGGGGGCAGGTGGCTACACCTTC
TRBD1	TRBV30	TRBJ2-1	NA	CASTGGAYNEQFF	TGTGCCTCCACAGGGGGCGCGTACAATGAGCAGTTCTTC
NA	TRBV7-9	TRBJ2-3	NA	CATPPAEGPTDTQYF	TGTGCCACCCCCCCGGCGGAGGGACCCACAGATACGCAGTATTTT
NA	TRBV19	TRBJ2-7	NA	CASSWGDVDEQYF	TGTGCCAGTAGTTGGGGGGATGTGGACGAGCAGTACTTC
TRBD1	TRBV29-1	TRBJ1-3	NA	CSVAAQGAPGNTIYF	TGCAGCGTGGCCGCCCAGGGGGCGCCTGGAAACACCATATATTTT
TRBD1	TRBV27	TRBJ1-1	NA	CASSLLVTGGMNTEAFF	TGTGCCAGCAGTTTATTGGTGACAGGGGGGATGAACACTGAAGCTTTCTTT
NA	TRBV5-4	TRBJ1-1	NA	CASSIGRGGTEAFF	TGTGCCAGCAGCATTGGACGGGGGGGCACTGAAGCTTTCTTT
NA	TRBV6-5	TRBJ2-5	few	CASSTSGLGTQYF	TGTGCCAGCAGCACCTCCGGTCTCGGGACCCAGTACTTC
NA	TRBV3-1	TRBJ2-2	NA	CASTPSGGELFF	TGTGCCAGTACGCCGTCCGGCGGGGAGCTGTTTTTT
NA	TRBV6-6	TRBJ1-2	NA	CASSYVVKANYGYTF	TGTGCCAGCAGTTACGTTGTTAAAGCTAACTATGGCTACACCTTC
NA	TRBV14	TRBJ2-5	NA	CASSQEAATQETQYF	TGTGCCAGCAGCCAAGAGGCGGCGACCCAAGAGACCCAGTACTTC
TRBD2	TRBV7-2	TRBJ2-2	NA	CASSSGLAGFNTGELFF	TGTGCCAGCAGCTCGGGACTAGCGGGATTCAACACCGGGGAGCTGTTTTTT
TRBD2	TRBV12-3/TRBV12-4	TRBJ2-1	NA	CASSFLGLASDEQFF	TGTGCCAGCAGTTTTTTGGGACTAGCTAGCGATGAGCAGTTCTTC
TRBD1	TRBV27	TRBJ2-7	few	CASSPPDRVFGYEQYF	TGTGCCAGCAGTCCCCCTGACAGGGTATTTGGCTACGAGCAGTACTTC
NA	TRBV7-9	TRBJ1-1	NA	CASSSAGFEAFF	TGTGCCAGCAGCTCAGCCGGATTTGAAGCTTTCTTT
TRBD1	TRBV23-1	TRBJ1-1	NA	CASSHSGRDRRTYMNTEAFF	TGCGCCAGCAGTCACTCTGGCCGGGACAGAAGAACCTACATGAACACTGAAGCTTTCTTT
TRBD1	TRBV5-1	TRBJ2-6	NA	CASSLEGQFSGANVLTF	TGCGCCAGCAGCTTGGAGGGACAGTTCTCTGGGGCCAACGTCCTGACTTTC
NA	TRBV6-5	TRBJ1-5	NA	CASSPVVAKNQPQHF	TGTGCCAGCAGCCCTGTAGTCGCAAAAAATCAGCCCCAGCATTTT
TRBD2	TRBV4-1	TRBJ2-2	NA	CASSQGGLAGDRAGELFF	TGCGCCAGCAGCCAAGGTGGACTAGCGGGAGATCGCGCCGGGGAGCTGTTTTTT
NA	TRBV27	TRBJ2-1	NA	CASSLTGGRLGGKEQFF	TGTGCCAGCAGTTTAACAGGTGGGAGGTTGGGCGGGAAGGAACAGTTCTTC
NA	TRBV12-3/TRBV12-4	TRBJ1-4	NA	CASSGEGYNEKLFF	TGTGCCAGCAGTGGAGAAGGGTATAATGAAAAACTGTTTTTT